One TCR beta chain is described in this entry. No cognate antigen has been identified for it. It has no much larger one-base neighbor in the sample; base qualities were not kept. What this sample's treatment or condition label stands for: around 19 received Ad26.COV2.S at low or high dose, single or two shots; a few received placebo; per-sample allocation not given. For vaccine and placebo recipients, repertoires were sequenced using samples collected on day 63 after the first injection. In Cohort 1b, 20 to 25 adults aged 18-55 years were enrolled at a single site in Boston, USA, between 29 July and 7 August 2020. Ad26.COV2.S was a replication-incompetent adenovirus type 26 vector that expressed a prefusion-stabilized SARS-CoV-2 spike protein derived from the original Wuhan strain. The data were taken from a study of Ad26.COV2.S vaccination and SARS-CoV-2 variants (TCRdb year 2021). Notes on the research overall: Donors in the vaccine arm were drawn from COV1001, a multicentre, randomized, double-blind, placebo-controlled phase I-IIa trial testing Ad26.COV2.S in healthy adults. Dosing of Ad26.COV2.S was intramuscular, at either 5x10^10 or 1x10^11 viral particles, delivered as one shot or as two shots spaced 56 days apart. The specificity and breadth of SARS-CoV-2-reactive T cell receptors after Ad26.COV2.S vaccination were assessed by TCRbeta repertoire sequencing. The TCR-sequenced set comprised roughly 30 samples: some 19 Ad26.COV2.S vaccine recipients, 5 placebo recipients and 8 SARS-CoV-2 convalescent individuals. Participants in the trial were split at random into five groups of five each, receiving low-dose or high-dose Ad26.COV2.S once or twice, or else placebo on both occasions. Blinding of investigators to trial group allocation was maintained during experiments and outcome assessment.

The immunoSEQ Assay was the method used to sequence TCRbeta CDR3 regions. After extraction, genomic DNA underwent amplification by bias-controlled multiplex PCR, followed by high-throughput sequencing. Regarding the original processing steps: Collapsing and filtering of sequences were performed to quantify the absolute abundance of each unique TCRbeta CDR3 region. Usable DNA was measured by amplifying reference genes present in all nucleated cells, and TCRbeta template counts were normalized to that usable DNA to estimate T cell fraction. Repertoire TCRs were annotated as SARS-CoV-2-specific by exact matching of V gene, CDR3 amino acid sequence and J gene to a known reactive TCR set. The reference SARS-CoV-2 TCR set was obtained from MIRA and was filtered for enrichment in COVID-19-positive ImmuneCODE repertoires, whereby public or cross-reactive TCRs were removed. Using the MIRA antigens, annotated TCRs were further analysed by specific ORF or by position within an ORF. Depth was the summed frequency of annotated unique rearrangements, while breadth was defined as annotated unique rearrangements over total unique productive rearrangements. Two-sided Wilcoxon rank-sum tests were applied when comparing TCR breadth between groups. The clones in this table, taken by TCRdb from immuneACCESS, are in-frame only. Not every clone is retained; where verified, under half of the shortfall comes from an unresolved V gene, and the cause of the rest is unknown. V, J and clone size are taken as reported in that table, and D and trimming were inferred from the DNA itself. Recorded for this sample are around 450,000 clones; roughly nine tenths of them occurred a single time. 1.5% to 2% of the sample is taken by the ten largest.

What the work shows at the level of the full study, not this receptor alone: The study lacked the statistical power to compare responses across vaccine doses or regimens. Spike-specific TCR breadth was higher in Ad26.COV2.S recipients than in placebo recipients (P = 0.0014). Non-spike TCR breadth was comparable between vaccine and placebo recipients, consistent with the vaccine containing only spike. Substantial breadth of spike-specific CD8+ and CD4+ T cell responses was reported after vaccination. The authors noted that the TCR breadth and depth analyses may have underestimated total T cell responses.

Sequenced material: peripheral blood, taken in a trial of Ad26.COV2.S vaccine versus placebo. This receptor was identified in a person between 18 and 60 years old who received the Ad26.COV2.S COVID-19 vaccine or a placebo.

The DNA is as follows: TGTGCCAGCAGCGTACCCGCGGGGGGGGTAAACAATGAGCAGTTCTTC. This translates into CASSVPAGGVNNEQFF. The chain is assembled from TRBV9 and TRBJ2-1, and 9 bases in between align with TRBD2. The germline V gene encodes CDR1 SGDLS and CDR2 YYNGEE. For this chain, trimming is 1 base at the V end and 5 bases at the J end, and the number of junction bases without a gene match is 7. Taken from cysteine to phenylalanine, the CDR3 has 16 residues. Kept here is only the CDR3 DNA, which spans 48 bases and is read in frame from base 1. The CDR3 plus the reference TRBV9 and TRBJ2-1 genes for the other parts give the full variable domain: DSGVTQTPKHLITATGQRVTLRCSPRSGDLSVYWYQQSLDQGLQFLIQYYNGEERAKGNILERFSAQQFPDLHSELNLSSLELGDSALYFCASSVPAGGVNNEQFFGPGTRLTVL.